This TCR beta chain was identified in a study of T cell repertoires in MIS-A myocarditis (dated by TCRdb to the early 2020s). About this clone itself: The antigen this receptor binds is unknown. Base qualities are not at hand, and no much larger clone is one base apart.

Amplification of TCRbeta CDR3 regions relied on the immunoSEQ bias-controlled multiplex PCR, followed by high-throughput sequencing. Under the source paper's analysis protocol: CDR3 sequences were collapsed and filtered with the immunoSEQ vendor pipeline, and the abundance and frequency of each unique TCRbeta CDR3 were thereby quantified. Dominant CDR3 amino acid sequences were clustered with SARS-CoV-2-specific ImmuneCODE TCRbeta sequences by CD-HIT using a 90% global sequence identity threshold. Clones at frequencies from 0.1 to 1 were categorized as hyperexpanded, and clones at frequencies from 0.01 to 0.1 were categorized as large. MiXCR was used to confirm CDR3 amino acid sequences and V and J gene assignments of dominant clones. The R stringdist package was used to compute Levenshtein distances between the patient clonotypes and the ImmuneCODE hits. TCRdb mirrors the immuneACCESS table, restricted to in-frame sequences. Some clones are absent from its copies; in checked studies, under half trace to an unresolved V gene, and the reason for the others is unknown. V, J and clone size were drawn from that table, and D and trimming were deduced from the DNA. This sample lists more than 14,000 clones; 74% were detected once. The ten biggest clones cover 61% of the sample.

The QIAamp DNA FFPE kit was used to extract genomic DNA from formalin-fixed paraffin-embedded autopsy tissue. Sequencing was carried out using left ventricle heart tissue obtained at autopsy. This specimen's cell subset or site label, per the study, means: cardiac tissue sample (left or right ventricle, interventricular septum, or pericardium). This clonotype originated in a young man with fulminant myocarditis from multisystem inflammatory syndrome in adults (MIS-A) after COVID-19.

Read as DNA, the sequence is TGTGCCAGCAGCGTAGCTGAGGGGAATCACTATGGCTACACCTTC. Its coded protein is CASSVAEGNHYGYTF. The rearranged chain carries TRBV9 and TRBJ1-2; TRBD1 is a weak D gene call, 5 bases matching. The CDR3 runs 15 residues from the cysteine to the phenylalanine. Just the 45-base CDR3 DNA is kept, in frame starting at base 1. CDR1 and CDR2, looked up from the germline V gene, are SGDLS and YYNGEE. The V and J ends are trimmed by 0 bases and 3 bases, leaving 12 bases between them.